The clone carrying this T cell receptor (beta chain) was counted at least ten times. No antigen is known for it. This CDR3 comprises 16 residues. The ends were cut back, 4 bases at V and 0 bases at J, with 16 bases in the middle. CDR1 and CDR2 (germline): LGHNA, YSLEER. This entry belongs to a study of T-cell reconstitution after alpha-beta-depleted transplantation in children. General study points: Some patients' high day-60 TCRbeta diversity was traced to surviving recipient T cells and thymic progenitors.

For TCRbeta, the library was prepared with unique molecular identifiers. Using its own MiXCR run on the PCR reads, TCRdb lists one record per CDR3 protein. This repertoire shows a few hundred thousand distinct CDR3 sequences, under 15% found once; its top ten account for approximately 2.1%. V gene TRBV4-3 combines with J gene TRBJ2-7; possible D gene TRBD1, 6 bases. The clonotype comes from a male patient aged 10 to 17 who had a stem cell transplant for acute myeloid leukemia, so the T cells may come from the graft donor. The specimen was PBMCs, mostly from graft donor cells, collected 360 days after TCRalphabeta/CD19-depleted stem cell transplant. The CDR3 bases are TGCGCCAGCAGCCTATCGACAGGAGACAACTCCTACGAGCAGTACTTC. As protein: CASSLSTGDNSYEQYF.